These 2 T cell receptor beta chains originate from one sample sequenced in a study of blood T cell repertoires in COVID-19. Using immunoSEQ multiplex PCR, the repertoire was profiled, and TCRdb retains in-frame clones only, with some absent. The profile shows about 260,000 clones, around 88% of them singletons. Source material: PBMCs or T cells enriched from blood (not recorded which). All receptors come from a woman between 35 and 50 years old with acute COVID-19.

This clone has a single count. This chain joins TRBV10-1 and TRBJ2-2; D is ambiguous. Germline V CDR1 and CDR2: WNHNN, SYGVQD (reference sequence). V was clipped by 5 bases and J by 3 bases, with 7 bases between them. The CDR3 spans 13 residues. CDR3 amino acids: CASSKRYTGELFF. For the CDR3, the DNA is TGCGCCAGCAGTAAGCGCTACACCGGGGAGCTGTTTTTT.

The rearrangement links TRBV24-1 to TRBJ1-5; D perhaps matches TRBD1 (6 bases). The CDR3 loop spans 15 amino acids. Trimming stripped 4 bases from V and 5 bases from J, with 14 bases between. Germline CDR1 reads KGHDR; CDR2 reads SFDVKD. The CDR3 nucleotides are TGTGCCACCAGTGACGAGGGGACAAACGATCAGCCCCAGCATTTT. It is translated as CATSDEGTNDQPQHF.